This T cell receptor beta chain was identified in a study of blood T cell repertoires in COVID-19. About the study: There were acute and convalescent COVID-19 samples, and they came from the United States, Italy and Spain. T cells, B-cell-depleted T cells, or PBMCs provided the cDNA or gDNA that served as material.

Followed over time, Seattle patients had been enrolled while infection was active. Trimming removed 2 bases from V and 5 bases from J, with 12 bases in between. The germline gives CDR1 GTSNPN, CDR2 SVGIG (reference sequence). CDR3 length equals 13 residues. Per the original methods: From reference gene primer amplification, estimates of nucleated cell counts were derived. The protocol was immunoSEQ multiplex PCR, while the TCRdb copy is restricted to in-frame clones and leaves out a portion. D and trimming come from the DNA, and the V and J calls and clone size come from that table. Of approximately 500,000 clones in the sample, roughly 91% were seen once.

Specimen: peripheral blood. The receptor was isolated from a woman aged 50 to 60 with COVID-19, enrolled during active disease. This chain uses TRBV30 with TRBJ1-1; D is ambiguous. The CDR3 reads CAWSPVSGTEAFF. The CDR3 nucleotides are TGTGCCTGGAGTCCGGTCTCGGGGACTGAAGCTTTCTTT.